This T cell receptor (beta chain) was sequenced in a study of blood T cell repertoires in COVID-19 (dated by TCRdb to the early 2020s). Notes on the research overall: Samples from collaborators originated in the United States, Italy and Spain and spanned both the acute and convalescent phases of COVID-19. The material from the prospective study consisted of cDNA or gDNA derived from T cells, B-cell-depleted T cells, or PBMCs. The dataset comprised deeply sampled blood TCRbeta repertoires from subjects exposed to, actively infected with, or recovered from COVID-19. The repertoires were released in a freely available public database meant as a resource for research on the immune response to SARS-CoV-2. Samples were obtained from the ongoing ImmuneRACE study (first 160 participants) and from 950 to 1,500 subjects provided by 6 global collaborators. The sample metadata nearly always contained a de-identified subject ID, COVID-19 status, age in years and sex. HLA class I and class II types, where available, came from metadata supplied by the sample provider rather than from assay-based typing.

Participants in the prospective study were aged roughly 18 to 90 years, lived in about two dozen United States geographic areas, and enrolled through a virtual design. In the prospective study, cohorts were assigned on the basis of participant-reported clinical history obtained from a screening survey and a study questionnaire. Recovered participants in ImmuneRACE Cohort 3 were defined by two consecutive negative NP/OP PCR tests, clearance by a healthcare professional, or resolution of symptoms. In the prospective study, whole blood, serum and a nasopharyngeal or oropharyngeal swab were collected from each participant by mobile phlebotomists. Participants in the prospective study had the option to provide additional blood draws and questionnaires over a roughly 2-month period. Before DNA extraction, blood samples from the prospective study were shipped at room temperature or frozen. Clipping removes 0 bases from V and 6 bases from J, with 11 as the unmatched junction base count. CDR1 and CDR2, per the germline V gene, are SGHRS and YFSETQ. From the cysteine through the phenylalanine, the CDR3 covers 17 amino acids. CDR3 DNA only is kept here, 51 bases in frame from base 1.

Broader findings and caveats from the paper: How much clinical and demographic metadata was included differed by source and by participant, and the metadata was provided uncurated.

TCRbeta CDR3 regions were amplified from genomic DNA by means of the immunoSEQ Assay, a bias-controlled multiplex PCR. The authors' analysis ran thus. The number of nucleated cells in each sample was estimated by amplification of reference gene primers within the assay. To quantify the absolute abundance of each unique TCRbeta CDR3 rearrangement, sequence reads were collapsed and filtered. Productive Simpson clonality was computed per sample as the square root of Simpson's diversity index over productive rearrangements. This immuneACCESS table, as held by TCRdb, lists in-frame sequences with V and J called but not all clones. Of the missing ones, under half trace to an unresolved V gene in checked studies; the others have no known cause. That table gives V, J and clone size, and the DNA gave D and trimming. In all, the sample holds roughly 260,000 clones, and approximately 85% of those were seen once. The ten top clones hold around 2% of the sample.

A single count supports this clone. There is no known antigen for this receptor. No quality values exist for individual bases; no much larger clone is one base distant. Recombination joined TRBV5-1 with TRBJ2-1; TRBD2 lines up with 8 middle nucleotides. The sequencing sample was made of PBMCs or T cells enriched from blood (not recorded which). This TCR came from a woman aged 50 to 60 who had recovered from COVID-19. The CDR3 region: CASSLVVTLAGSNEQFF. The nucleotide sequence is given as TGCGCCAGCAGCTTGGTGGTCACGCTAGCGGGTTCCAATGAGCAGTTCTTC.